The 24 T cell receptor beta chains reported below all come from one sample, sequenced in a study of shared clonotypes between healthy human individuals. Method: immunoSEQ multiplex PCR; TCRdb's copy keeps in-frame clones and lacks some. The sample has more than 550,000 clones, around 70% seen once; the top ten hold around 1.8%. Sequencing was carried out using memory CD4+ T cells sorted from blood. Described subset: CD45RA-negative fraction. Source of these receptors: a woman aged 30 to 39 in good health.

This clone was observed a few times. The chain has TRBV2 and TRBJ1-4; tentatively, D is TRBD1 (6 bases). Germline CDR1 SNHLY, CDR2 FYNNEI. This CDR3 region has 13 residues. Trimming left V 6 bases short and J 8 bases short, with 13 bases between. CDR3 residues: CASRTGIWEKLFF. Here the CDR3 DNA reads TGTGCCAGCAGAACAGGGATATGGGAAAAACTGTTTTTT.

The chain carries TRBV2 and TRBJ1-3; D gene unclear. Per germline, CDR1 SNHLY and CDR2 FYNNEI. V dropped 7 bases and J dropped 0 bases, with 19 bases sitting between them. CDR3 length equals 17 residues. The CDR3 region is CASTPRRHLSSGNTIYF. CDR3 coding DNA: TGTGCCAGCACCCCCCGAAGACACCTGAGCTCTGGAAACACCATATATTTT.

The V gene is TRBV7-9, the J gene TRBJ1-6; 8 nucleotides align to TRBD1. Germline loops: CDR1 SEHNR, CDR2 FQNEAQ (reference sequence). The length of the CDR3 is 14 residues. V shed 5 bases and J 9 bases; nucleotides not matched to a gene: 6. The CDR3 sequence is CASSLGQGGSPLHF. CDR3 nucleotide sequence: TGTGCCAGCAGCCTTGGACAGGGTGGTTCACCCCTCCACTTT.

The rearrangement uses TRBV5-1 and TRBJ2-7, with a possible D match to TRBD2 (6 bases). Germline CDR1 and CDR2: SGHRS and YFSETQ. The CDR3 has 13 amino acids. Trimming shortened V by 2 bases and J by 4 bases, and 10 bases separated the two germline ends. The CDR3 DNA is TGCGCCAGCAGCTTTGCGGGGAGGTACGAGCAGTACTTC. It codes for CASSFAGRYEQYF.

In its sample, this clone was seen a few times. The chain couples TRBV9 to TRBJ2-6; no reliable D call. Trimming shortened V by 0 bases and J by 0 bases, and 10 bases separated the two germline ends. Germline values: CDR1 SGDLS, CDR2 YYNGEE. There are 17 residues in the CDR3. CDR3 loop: CASSVGAGNSGANVLTF. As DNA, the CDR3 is TGTGCCAGCAGCGTAGGGGCAGGAAACTCTGGGGCCAACGTCCTGACTTTC.

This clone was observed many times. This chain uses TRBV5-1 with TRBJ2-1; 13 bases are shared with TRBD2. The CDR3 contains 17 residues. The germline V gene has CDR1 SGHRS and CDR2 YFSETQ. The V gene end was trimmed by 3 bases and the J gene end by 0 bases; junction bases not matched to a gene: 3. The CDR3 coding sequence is TGCGCCAGCAGCTGGACTAGCGGGAGTCCCTCCTACAATGAGCAGTTCTTC. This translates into CASSWTSGSPSYNEQFF.

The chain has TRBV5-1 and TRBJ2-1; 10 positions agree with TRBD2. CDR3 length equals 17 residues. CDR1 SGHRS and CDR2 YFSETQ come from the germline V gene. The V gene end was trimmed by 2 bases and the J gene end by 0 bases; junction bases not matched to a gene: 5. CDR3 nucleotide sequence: TGCGCCAGCAGCTTTTTTGCTAGCGGGAGCTCCTACAATGAGCAGTTCTTC. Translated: CASSFFASGSSYNEQFF.

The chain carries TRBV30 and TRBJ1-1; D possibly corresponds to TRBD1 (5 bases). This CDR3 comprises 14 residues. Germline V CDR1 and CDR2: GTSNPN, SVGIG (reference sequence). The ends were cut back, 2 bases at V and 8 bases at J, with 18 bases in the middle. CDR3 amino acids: CAWSTTAGTEEAFF. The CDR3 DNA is TGTGCCTGGAGTACAACCGCCGGGACGGAAGAAGCTTTCTTT.

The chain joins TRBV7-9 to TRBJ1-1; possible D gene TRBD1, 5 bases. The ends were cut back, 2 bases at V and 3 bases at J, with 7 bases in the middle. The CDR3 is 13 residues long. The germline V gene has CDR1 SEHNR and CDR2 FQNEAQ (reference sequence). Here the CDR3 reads CASSLMGDTEAFF. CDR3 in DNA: TGTGCCAGCAGCTTAATGGGGGACACTGAAGCTTTCTTT.

Here the CDR3 reads CASSGSLANTGELFF. CDR3 in DNA: TGCGCCAGCAGTGGGTCATTGGCGAACACCGGGGAGCTGTTTTTT. The rearrangement uses TRBV5-1 and TRBJ2-2; no definite D call. This CDR3 is 15 amino acids long. In germline, CDR1 is SGHRS, CDR2 YFSETQ. The V end was cut by 5 bases, the J end by 0 bases, with 11 bases between.

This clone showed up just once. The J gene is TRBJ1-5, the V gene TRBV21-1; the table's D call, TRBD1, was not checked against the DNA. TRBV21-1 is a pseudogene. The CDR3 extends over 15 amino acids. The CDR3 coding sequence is TGTGCCAGCAGCAAAGAACGGGACAACAATCAGCCCCAGCATTTT. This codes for CASSKERDNNQPQHF.

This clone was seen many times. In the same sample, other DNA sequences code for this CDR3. The CDR3 DNA reads as TGCGCCAGCAGCTTGGACTCGAGCTCCTACAATGAGCAGTTCTTC. Its translation is CASSLDSSSYNEQFF. V and J are TRBV5-1 and TRBJ2-1; D is ambiguous. V was clipped by 0 bases and J by 0 bases, with 7 bases between them. Germline V CDR1 and CDR2: SGHRS, YFSETQ. The CDR3 covers 15 residues.

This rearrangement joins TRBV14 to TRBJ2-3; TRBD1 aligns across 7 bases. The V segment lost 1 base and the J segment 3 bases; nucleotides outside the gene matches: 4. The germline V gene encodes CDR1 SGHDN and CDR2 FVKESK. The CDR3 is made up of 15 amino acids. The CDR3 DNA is TGTGCCAGCAGCCAAGGGGACAGTAAAACAGATACGCAGTATTTT. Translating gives CASSQGDSKTDTQYF.

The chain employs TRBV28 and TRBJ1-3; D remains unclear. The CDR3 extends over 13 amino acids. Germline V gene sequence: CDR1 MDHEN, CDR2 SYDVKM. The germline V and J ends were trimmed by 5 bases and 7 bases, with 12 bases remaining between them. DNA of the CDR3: TGTGCCAGCAGTCCCTCTAATCCCAACACCATATATTTT. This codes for CASSPSNPNTIYF. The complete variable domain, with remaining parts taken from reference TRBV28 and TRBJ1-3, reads DVKVTQSSRYLVKRTGEKVFLECVQDMDHENMFWYRQDPGLGLRLIYFSYDVKMKEKGDIPEGYSVSREKKERFSLILESASTNQTSMYLCASSPSNPNTIYFGEGSWLTVV.

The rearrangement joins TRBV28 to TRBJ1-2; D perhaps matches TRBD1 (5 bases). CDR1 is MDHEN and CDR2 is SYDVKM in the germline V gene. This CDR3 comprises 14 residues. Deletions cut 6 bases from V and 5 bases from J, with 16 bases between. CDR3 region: CASRSGGAKYGYTF. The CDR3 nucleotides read TGTGCCAGCAGGTCCGGAGGGGCGAAGTATGGCTACACCTTC.

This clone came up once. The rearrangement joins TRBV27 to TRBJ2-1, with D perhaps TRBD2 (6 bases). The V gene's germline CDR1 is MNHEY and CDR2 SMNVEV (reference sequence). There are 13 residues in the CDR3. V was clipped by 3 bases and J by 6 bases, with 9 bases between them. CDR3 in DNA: TGTGCCAGCAGTTTCACCGGGGGCAATGAGCAGTTCTTC. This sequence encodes CASSFTGGNEQFF.

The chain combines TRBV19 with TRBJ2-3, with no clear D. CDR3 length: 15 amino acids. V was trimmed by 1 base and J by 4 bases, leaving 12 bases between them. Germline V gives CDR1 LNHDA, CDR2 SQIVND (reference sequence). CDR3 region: CASSIVAALADTQYF. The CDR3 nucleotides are TGTGCCAGTAGTATAGTGGCAGCGCTGGCAGATACGCAGTATTTT.

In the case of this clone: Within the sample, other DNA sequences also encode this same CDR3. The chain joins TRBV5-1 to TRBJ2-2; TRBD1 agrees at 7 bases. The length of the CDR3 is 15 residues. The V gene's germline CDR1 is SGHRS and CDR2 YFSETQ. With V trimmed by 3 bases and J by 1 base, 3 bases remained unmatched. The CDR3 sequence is CASSSRTGNTGELFF. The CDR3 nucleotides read TGCGCCAGCAGCTCAAGGACAGGGAACACCGGGGAGCTGTTTTTT.

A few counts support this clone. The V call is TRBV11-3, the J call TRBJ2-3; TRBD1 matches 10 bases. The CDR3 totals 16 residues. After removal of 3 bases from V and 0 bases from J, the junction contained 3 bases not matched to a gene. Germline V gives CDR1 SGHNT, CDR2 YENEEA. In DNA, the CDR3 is TGTGCCAGCAGCTTGGGACAGGGGTATAGCACAGATACGCAGTATTTT. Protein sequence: CASSLGQGYSTDTQYF. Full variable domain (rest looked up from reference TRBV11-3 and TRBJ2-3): EAGVVQSPRYKIIEKKQPVAFWCNPISGHNTLYWYLQNLGQGPELLIRYENEEAVDDSQLPKDRFSAERLKGVDSTLKIQPAELGDSAVYLCASSLGQGYSTDTQYFGPGTRLTVL.

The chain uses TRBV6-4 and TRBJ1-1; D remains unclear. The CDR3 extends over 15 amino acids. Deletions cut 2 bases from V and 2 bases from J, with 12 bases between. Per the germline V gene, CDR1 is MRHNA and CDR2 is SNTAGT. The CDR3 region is CASSDEYSRNTEAFF. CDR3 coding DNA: TGTGCCAGCAGTGACGAATACAGCCGAAACACTGAAGCTTTCTTT.

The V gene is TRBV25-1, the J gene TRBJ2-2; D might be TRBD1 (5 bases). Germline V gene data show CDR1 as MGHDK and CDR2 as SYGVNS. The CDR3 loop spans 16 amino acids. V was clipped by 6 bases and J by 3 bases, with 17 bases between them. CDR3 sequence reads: CASSPRAAGDTGELFF. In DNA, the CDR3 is TGTGCCAGCAGCCCCAGGGCAGCCGGTGACACCGGGGAGCTGTTTTTT. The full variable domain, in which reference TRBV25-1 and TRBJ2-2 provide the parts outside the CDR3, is EADIYQTPRYLVIGTGKKITLECSQTMGHDKMYWYQQDPGMELHLIHYSYGVNSTEKGDLSSESTVSRIRTEHFPLTLESARPSHTSQYLCASSPRAAGDTGELFFGEGSRLTVL.

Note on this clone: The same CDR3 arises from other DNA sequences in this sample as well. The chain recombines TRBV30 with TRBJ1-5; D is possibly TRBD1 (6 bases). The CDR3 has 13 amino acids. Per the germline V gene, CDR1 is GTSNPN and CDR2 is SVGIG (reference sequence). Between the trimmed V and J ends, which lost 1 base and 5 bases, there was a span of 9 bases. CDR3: CAWSGTEDQPQHF. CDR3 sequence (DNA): TGTGCCTGGAGTGGGACAGAGGATCAGCCCCAGCATTTT.

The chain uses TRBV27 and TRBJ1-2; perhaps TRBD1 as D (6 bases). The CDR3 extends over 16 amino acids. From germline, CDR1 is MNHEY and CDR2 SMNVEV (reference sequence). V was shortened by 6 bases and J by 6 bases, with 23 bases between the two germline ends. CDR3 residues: CASSIVGGSFLNGYTF. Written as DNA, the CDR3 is TGTGCCAGCAGCATTGTGGGGGGCTCGTTTTTAAATGGCTACACCTTC.

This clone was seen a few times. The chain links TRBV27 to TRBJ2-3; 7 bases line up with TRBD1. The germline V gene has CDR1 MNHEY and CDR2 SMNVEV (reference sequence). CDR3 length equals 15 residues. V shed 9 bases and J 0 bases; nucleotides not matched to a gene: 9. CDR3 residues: CASCPDRASTDTQYF. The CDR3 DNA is TGTGCCAGTTGCCCCGACAGGGCTAGCACAGATACGCAGTATTTT.